This T cell receptor beta chain is from a study of blood T cell repertoires in COVID-19. The overall study: Material from acute and convalescent COVID-19 was sourced from the United States, Italy and Spain.

The junction had 4 bases not matched to a gene; V was cut back by 1 base and J by 6 bases. The CDR3 covers 15 residues. CDR1 and CDR2 (germline): LGHDT, YNNKEL (reference sequence). Authors' analysis steps: Reference gene primer amplification gave estimated nucleated cell counts. The data were produced by immunoSEQ multiplex PCR, yet TCRdb's version contains in-frame clones alone and is incomplete. V, J and clone size derive from that table, while D and trimming were established from the DNA sequence. The sample consists of under 150,000 clones, 77% of them appearing once. V usage is TRBV3-1 (or the pseudogene TRBV3-2) and J usage is TRBJ1-2; 11 bases align to TRBD1. The specimen sequenced was peripheral blood. The source is a woman between 45 and 65 years old with active or convalescent COVID-19. In DNA form, the CDR3 reads TGTGCCAGCAGCCAAGGGGACAGGGGGGAAAATGGCTACACCTTC. It is translated as CASSQGDRGENGYTF.